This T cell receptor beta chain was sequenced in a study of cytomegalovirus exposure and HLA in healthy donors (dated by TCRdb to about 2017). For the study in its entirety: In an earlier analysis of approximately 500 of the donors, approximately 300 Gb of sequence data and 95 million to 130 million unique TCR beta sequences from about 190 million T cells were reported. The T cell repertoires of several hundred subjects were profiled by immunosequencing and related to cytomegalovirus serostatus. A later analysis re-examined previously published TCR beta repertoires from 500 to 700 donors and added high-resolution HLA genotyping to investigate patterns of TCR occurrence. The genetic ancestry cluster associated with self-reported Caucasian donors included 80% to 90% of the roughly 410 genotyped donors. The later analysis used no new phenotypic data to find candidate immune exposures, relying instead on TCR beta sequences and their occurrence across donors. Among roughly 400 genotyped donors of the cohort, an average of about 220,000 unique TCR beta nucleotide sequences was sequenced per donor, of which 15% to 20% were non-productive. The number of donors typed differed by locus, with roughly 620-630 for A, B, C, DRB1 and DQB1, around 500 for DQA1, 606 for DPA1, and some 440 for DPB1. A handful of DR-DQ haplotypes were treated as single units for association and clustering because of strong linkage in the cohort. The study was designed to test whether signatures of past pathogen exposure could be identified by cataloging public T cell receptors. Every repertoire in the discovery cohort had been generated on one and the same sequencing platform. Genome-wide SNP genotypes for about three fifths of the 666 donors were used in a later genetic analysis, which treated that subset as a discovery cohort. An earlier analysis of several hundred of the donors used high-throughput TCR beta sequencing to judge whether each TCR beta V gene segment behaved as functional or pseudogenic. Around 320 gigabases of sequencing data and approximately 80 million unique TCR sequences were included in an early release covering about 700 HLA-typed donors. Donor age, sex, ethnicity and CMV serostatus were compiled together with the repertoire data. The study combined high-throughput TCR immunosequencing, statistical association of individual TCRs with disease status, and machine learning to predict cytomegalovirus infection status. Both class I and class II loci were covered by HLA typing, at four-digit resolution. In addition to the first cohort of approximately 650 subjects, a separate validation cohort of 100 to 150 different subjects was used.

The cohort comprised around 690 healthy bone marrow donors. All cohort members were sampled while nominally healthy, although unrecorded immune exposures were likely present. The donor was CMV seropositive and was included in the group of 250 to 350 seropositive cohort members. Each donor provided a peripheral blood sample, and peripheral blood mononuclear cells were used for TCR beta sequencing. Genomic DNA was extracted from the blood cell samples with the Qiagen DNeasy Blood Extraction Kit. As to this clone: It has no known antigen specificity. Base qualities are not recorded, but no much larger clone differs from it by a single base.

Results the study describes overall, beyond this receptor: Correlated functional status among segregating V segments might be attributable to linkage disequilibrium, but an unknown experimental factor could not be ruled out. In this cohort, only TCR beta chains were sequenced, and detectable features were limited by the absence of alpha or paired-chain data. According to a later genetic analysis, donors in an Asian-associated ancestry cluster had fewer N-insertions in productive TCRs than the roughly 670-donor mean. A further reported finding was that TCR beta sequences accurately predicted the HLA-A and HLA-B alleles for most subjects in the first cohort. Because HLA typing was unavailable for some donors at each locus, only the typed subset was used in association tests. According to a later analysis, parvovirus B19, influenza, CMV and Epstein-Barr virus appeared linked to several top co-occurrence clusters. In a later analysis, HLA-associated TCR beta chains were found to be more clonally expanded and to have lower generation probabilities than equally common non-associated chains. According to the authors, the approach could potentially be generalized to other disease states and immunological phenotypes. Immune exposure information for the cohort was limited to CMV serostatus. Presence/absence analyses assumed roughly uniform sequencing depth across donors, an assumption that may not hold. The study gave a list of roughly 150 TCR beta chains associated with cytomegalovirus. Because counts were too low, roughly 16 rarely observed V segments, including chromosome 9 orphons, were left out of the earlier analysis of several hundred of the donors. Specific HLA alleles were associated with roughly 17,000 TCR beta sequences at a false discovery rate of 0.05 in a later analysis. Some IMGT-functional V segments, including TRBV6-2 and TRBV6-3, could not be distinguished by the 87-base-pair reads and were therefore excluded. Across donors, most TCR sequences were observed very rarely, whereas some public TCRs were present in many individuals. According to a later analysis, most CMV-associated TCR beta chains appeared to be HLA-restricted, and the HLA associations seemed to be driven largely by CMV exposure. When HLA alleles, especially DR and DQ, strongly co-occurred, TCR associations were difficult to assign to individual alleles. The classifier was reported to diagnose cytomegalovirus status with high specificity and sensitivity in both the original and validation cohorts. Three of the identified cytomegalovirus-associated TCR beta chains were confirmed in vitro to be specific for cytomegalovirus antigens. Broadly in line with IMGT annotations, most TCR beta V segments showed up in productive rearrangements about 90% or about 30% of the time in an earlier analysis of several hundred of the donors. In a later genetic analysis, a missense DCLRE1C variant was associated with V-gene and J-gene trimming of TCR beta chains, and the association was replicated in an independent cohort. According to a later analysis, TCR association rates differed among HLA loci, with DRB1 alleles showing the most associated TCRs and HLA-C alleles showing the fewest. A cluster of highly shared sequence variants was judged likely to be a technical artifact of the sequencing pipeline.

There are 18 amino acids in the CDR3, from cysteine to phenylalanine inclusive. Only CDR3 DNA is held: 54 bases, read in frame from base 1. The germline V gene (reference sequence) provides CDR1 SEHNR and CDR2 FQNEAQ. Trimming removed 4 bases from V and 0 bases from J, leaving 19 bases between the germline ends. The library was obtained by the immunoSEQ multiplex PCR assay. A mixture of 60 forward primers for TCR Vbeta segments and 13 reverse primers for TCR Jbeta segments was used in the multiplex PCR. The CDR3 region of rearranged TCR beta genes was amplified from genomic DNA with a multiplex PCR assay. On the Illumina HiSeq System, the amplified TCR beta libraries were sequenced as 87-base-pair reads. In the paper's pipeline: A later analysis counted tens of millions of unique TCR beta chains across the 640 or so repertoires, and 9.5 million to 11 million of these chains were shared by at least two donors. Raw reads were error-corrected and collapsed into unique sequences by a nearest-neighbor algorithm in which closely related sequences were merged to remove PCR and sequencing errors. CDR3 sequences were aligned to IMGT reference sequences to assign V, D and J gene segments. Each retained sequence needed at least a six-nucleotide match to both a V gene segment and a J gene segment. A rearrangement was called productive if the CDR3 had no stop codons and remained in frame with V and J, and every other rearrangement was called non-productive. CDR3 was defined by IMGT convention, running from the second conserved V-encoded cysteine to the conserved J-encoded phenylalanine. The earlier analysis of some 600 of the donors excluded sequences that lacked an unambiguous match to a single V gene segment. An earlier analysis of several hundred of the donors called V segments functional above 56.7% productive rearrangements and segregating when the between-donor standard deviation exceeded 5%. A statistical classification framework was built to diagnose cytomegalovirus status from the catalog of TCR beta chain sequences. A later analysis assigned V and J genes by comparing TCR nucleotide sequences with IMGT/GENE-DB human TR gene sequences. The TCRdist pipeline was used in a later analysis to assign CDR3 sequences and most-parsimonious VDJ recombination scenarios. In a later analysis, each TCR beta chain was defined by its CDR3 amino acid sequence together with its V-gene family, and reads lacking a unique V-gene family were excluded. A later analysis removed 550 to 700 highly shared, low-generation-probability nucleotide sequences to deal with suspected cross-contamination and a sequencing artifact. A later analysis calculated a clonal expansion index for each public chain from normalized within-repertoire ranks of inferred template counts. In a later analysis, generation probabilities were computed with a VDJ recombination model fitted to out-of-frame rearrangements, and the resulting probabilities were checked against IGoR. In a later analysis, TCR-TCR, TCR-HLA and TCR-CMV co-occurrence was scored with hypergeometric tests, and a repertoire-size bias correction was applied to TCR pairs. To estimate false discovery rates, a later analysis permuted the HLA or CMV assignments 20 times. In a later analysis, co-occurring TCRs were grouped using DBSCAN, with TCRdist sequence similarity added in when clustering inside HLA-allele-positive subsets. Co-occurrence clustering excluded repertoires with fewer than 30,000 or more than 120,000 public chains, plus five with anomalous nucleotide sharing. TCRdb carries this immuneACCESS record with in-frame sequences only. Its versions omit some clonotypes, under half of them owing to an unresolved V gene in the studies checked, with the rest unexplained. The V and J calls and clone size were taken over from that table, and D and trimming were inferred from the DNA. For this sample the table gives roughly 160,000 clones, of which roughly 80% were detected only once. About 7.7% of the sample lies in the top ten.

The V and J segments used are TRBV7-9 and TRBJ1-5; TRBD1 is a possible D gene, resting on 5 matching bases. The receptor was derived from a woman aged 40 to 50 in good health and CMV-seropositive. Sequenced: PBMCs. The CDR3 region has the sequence CASSSEGRGPYSNQPQHF. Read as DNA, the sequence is TGTGCCAGCAGCTCGGAGGGGAGGGGACCATATAGCAATCAGCCCCAGCATTTT.